Listed below are T cell receptor beta chains from one sample, sequenced in a study of T cell repertoires in cytomegalovirus infection. One entry per CDR3 protein results from TCRdb running MiXCR on the reads. The table includes around 900,000 distinct CDR3 sequences, roughly 30% detected once. For these receptors, no antigen is known. The sequencing used cultured CD8+ T cells from PBMCs, collected from culture after CMV antigen stimulation. The receptors come from a human donor in good health (CMV status not recorded). Some clones in this sample may be carry-over from other donors' samples. The CDR3 runs from the conserved cysteine through the conserved F or W. A D gene is named only where the DNA matches it firmly. Clone size is not always given. Where it is, it says once, few, many or a class for expanded clones.

D gene | clone size | J gene | V gene | CDR3 protein | CDR3 DNA
NA | many | TRBJ2-2 | TRBV27 | CASSLRLPGANTGELFF | TGTGCCAGCAGTTTGAGGCTACCCGGCGCGAACACCGGGGAGCTGTTTTTT
TRBD1 | few | TRBJ2-5 | TRBV6-6 | CASRNTGGQETQYF | TGTGCCAGCAGAAACACAGGGGGCCAAGAGACCCAGTACTTC
NA | few | TRBJ1-1 | TRBV7-6 | CASIGATPEAFF | TGTGCCAGCATCGGAGCCACTCCTGAAGCTTTCTTT
TRBD1 | few | TRBJ2-3 | TRBV27 | CASSVEQGLVGDTQYF | TGTGCCAGCAGTGTCGAACAGGGGTTGGTGGGAGATACGCAGTATTTT
NA | NA | TRBJ2-5 | TRBV13 | CASSFKAGQETQYF | TGTGCCAGCAGCTTTAAGGCGGGGCAAGAGACCCAGTACTTC
NA | NA | TRBJ1-6 | TRBV7-2 | CASSDNPAPQSGLHF | TGTGCCAGCAGCGACAATCCGGCACCACAATCAGGCCTCCACTTT
NA | many | TRBJ1-5 | TRBV7-8 | CASSLVIGSNQPQHF | TGTGCCAGCAGCTTAGTAATTGGGAGCAATCAGCCCCAGCATTTT
TRBD1 | NA | TRBJ2-1 | TRBV7-2 | CVSSTGVYNEQFF | TGTGTCAGCAGTACAGGGGTTTACAATGAGCAGTTCTTC
TRBD2 | few | TRBJ2-3 | TRBV6-5 | CASSYSGSGGAEGTDTQYF | TGTGCCAGCAGTTACTCGGGTAGCGGGGGGGCGGAGGGCACAGATACGCAGTATTTT
TRBD1 | NA | TRBJ1-1 | TRBV27 | CASSLVGQGSGLMNTEAFF | TGTGCCAGCAGTTTAGTCGGACAGGGGTCTGGCCTCATGAACACTGAAGCTTTCTTT
TRBD1 | NA | TRBJ1-1 | TRBV6-5 | CASSYTEPGQMNTEAFF | TGTGCCAGCAGTTACACGGAACCGGGACAGATGAACACTGAAGCTTTCTTT
NA | NA | TRBJ1-2 | TRBV2 | CASPLYLGDYGYTF | TGTGCCAGCCCCTTATACTTGGGGGACTATGGCTACACCTTC
TRBD1 | NA | TRBJ2-2 | TRBV7-8 | CATGQTEELFF | TGTGCCACGGGACAGACCGAGGAGCTGTTTTTT
NA | NA | TRBJ1-1 | TRBV7-9 | CASSSPRDMNTEAFF | TGTGCCAGCAGCTCGCCCAGGGATATGAACACTGAAGCTTTCTTT
TRBD1 | many | TRBJ1-2 | TRBV27 | CASSLMQGEDGYTF | TGTGCCAGCAGTTTAATGCAGGGGGAGGATGGCTACACCTTC
TRBD1 | NA | TRBJ1-2 | TRBV7-2 | CASSLVNPTGEDGYTF | TGTGCCAGCAGCTTAGTCAACCCGACAGGGGAAGATGGCTACACCTTC
TRBD1 | NA | TRBJ2-1 | TRBV6-6 | CASSYQQGVSSYNEQFF | TGTGCCAGCAGTTACCAACAGGGGGTGAGCTCCTACAATGAGCAGTTCTTC
NA | many | TRBJ1-4 | TRBV7-6 | CASSPEEGLDYEKLFF | TGTGCCAGCAGCCCTGAGGAGGGACTGGATTATGAAAAACTGTTTTTT
NA | NA | TRBJ2-3 | TRBV5-4 | CASSLKVRSDTQYF | TGTGCCAGCAGCTTAAAGGTCAGATCCGATACGCAGTATTTT
TRBD1 | NA | TRBJ2-7 | TRBV19 | CASSMDREFGEQYF | TGTGCCAGTAGTATGGACAGGGAGTTCGGTGAGCAGTACTTC
TRBD1 | few | TRBJ2-7 | TRBV7-9 | CASSSGGRGEQYF | TGTGCCAGCAGCTCAGGGGGCAGAGGCGAGCAGTACTTC
NA | many | TRBJ1-4 | TRBV7-6 | CASSPSPGVAANEKLFF | TGTGCCAGCAGCCCGAGTCCTGGGGTTGCGGCTAATGAAAAACTGTTTTTT
NA | many | TRBJ2-3 | TRBV7-9 | CASSRVLPWDGDSYSTDTQYF | TGTGCCAGCAGCAGGGTACTCCCGTGGGACGGTGACTCGTATAGCACAGATACGCAGTATTTT
NA | NA | TRBJ1-1 | TRBV4-1 | CASSRTPPGDGAFF | TGCGCCAGCAGCCGCACCCCTCCAGGGGACGGAGCTTTCTTT
NA | few | TRBJ2-1 | TRBV5-4 | CASSADRRGNEQFF | TGTGCCAGCAGCGCGGACAGGAGGGGAAATGAGCAGTTCTTC
NA | few | TRBJ1-6 | TRBV12-3/TRBV12-4 | CASSPWGGVSPLHF | TGTGCCAGCAGTCCTTGGGGGGGAGTTTCACCCCTCCACTTT
NA | many | TRBJ1-2 | TRBV4-3 | CASSQGRGISGYTF | TGCGCCAGCAGCCAAGGTCGGGGGATAAGCGGCTACACCTTC
NA | many | TRBJ1-3 | TRBV6-1 | CACHWTDSGNTIYF | TGTGCCTGCCATTGGACCGACTCTGGAAACACCATATATTTT
NA | once | TRBJ2-1 | TRBV7-9 | CASSLEGKVTSYNEQFF | TGTGCCAGCAGCTTGGAGGGAAAGGTCACTTCCTACAATGAGCAGTTCTTC
TRBD1 | many | TRBJ1-2 | TRBV6-1 | CASSGTVFYGYTF | TGTGCCAGCAGCGGGACAGTATTCTATGGCTACACCTTC
NA | few | TRBJ2-1 | TRBV2 | CASSEWASDEQFF | TGTGCCAGCAGTGAATGGGCGAGCGATGAGCAGTTCTTC
NA | few | TRBJ1-1 | TRBV27 | CASGQNLMNTEAFF | TGTGCCAGCGGACAGAACCTCATGAACACTGAAGCTTTCTTT
TRBD1 | many | TRBJ1-2 | TRBV6-5 | CASRIKGQGASGYTF | TGTGCCAGCAGGATAAAGGGACAGGGGGCGAGTGGCTACACCTTC
NA | few | TRBJ2-5 | TRBV25-1 | CASSEGHYQETQYF | TGTGCCAGCAGTGAGGGACATTACCAAGAGACCCAGTACTTC
TRBD2 | NA | TRBJ2-3 | TRBV4-2 | CASSLRTVVAGGSLNTDTQYF | TGTGCCAGCAGCCTACGGACTGTGGTAGCGGGGGGGTCCCTGAACACAGATACGCAGTATTTT
NA | NA | TRBJ2-7 | TRBV10-2 | CASRTGPGEEQYF | TGCGCCAGCAGGACCGGACCCGGCGAAGAGCAGTACTTC
TRBD1 | NA | TRBJ1-2 | TRBV14 | CASSWGQGADGYTF | TGTGCCAGCAGTTGGGGACAGGGGGCCGACGGCTACACCTTC
NA | NA | TRBJ2-1 | TRBV15 | CATSRVGADEQFF | TGTGCCACCAGCAGAGTGGGGGCCGATGAGCAGTTCTTC
NA | few | TRBJ1-3 | TRBV7-6 | CASSPIGSGNTIYF | TGTGCCAGCAGCCCGATAGGCTCTGGAAACACCATATATTTT
NA | NA | TRBJ2-5 | TRBV27 | CASQGPWEETQYF | TGTGCCAGCCAAGGGCCCTGGGAAGAGACCCAGTACTTC
NA | many | TRBJ2-1 | TRBV7-6 | CASSDRAYNEQFF | TGTGCCAGCAGCGACCGGGCTTACAATGAGCAGTTCTTC
NA | few | TRBJ2-2 | TRBV7-6 | CASSGAGKTGELFF | TGTGCCAGCAGCGGAGCAGGCAAGACCGGGGAGCTGTTTTTT
TRBD1 | NA | TRBJ2-1 | TRBV27 | CASTNRYPGTGIYEQFF | TGTGCCAGCACTAACCGCTATCCCGGGACAGGGATCTATGAGCAGTTCTTC
NA | once | TRBJ2-5 | TRBV7-4 | CASSLDLAVPGGQETQYF | TGTGCCAGCAGCTTAGATCTCGCAGTCCCTGGTGGCCAAGAGACCCAGTACTTC
NA | NA | TRBJ1-6 | TRBV4-3 | CASSRGRDSPLHF | TGCGCCAGCAGCCGGGGTAGGGATTCACCCCTCCACTTT
NA | NA | TRBJ2-2 | TRBV9 | CASSVESYTGELFF | TGTGCCAGCAGCGTAGAAAGTTACACCGGGGAGCTGTTTTTT
NA | NA | TRBJ2-1 | TRBV19 | CASSIGGGSNNEQFF | TGTGCCAGTAGTATAGGGGGGGGCAGCAACAATGAGCAGTTCTTC
NA | few | TRBJ1-2 | TRBV7-9 | CASSAVLGDGYGYTF | TGTGCCAGCAGCGCCGTTTTAGGGGATGGATATGGCTACACCTTC
NA | few | TRBJ1-2 | TRBV6-5 | CASSYHRENYGYTF | TGTGCCAGCAGTTACCACAGAGAAAACTATGGCTACACCTTC
NA | NA | TRBJ1-1 | TRBV7-3 | CASSLSPGRTEAFF | TGTGCCAGCAGCTTATCGCCGGGACGGACCGAAGCTTTCTTT
NA | many | TRBJ1-2 | TRBV12-3/TRBV12-4 | CASSLRGGLGYTF | TGTGCCAGCAGTTTACGGGGAGGTTTGGGCTACACCTTC
TRBD1 | NA | TRBJ1-1 | TRBV2 | CARLRQGLTEAFF | TGTGCCAGACTGAGACAGGGATTGACTGAAGCTTTCTTT
TRBD1 | NA | TRBJ2-2 | TRBV6-5 | CASSYPGGAGGELFF | TGTGCCAGCAGTTATCCAGGGGGCGCGGGCGGGGAGCTGTTTTTT
TRBD2 | NA | TRBJ2-1 | TRBV12-3/TRBV12-4 | CASSFIAGSSYNEQFF | TGTGCCAGCAGTTTCATAGCGGGGAGCTCCTACAATGAGCAGTTCTTC
TRBD1 | medium-sized | TRBJ2-5 | TRBV7-6 | CASSLRTGDGETQYF | TGTGCCAGCAGCTTAAGGACAGGGGATGGGGAGACCCAGTACTTC